Presented here are 12 T cell receptor beta chains from one specimen sequenced in a study of blood T cell repertoires in COVID-19. Clones were read by immunoSEQ multiplex PCR, and TCRdb kept only the in-frame ones, dropping some. Altogether approximately 190,000 clones are present, roughly 84% being singletons, with the ten largest covering about 3.3%. The sequenced sample consisted of PBMCs or T cells enriched from blood (not recorded which). These receptors originate from a woman in her 30s who had been exposed to COVID-19.

V and J are TRBV2 and TRBJ2-7; 7 bases agree with TRBD1. Trimming cost V 5 bases and J 2 bases; bases outside gene matches: 3. Germline-derived CDR1 and CDR2 are SNHLY and FYNNEI. This CDR3 comprises 13 residues. CDR3 sequence: CASSTQGTYEQYF. The CDR3 nucleotides are TGTGCCAGCAGTACACAGGGGACCTACGAGCAGTACTTC. Drawing the rest from reference TRBV2 and TRBJ2-7, the complete variable domain is EPEVTQTPSHQVTQMGQEVILRCVPISNHLYFYWYRQILGQKVEFLVSFYNNEISEKSEIFDDQFSVERPDGSNFTLKIRSTKLEDSAMYFCASSTQGTYEQYFGPGTRLTVT.

The chain joins TRBV5-1 to TRBJ1-4, with 7 nucleotides matching TRBD1. The CDR3 consists of 19 residues. The ends lost 4 bases at V and 4 bases at J; junction bases unmatched: 19. Germline V lookup: CDR1 SGHRS, CDR2 YFSETQ. The CDR3 loop reads CASSLDGTAGAYSNEKLFF. Written as DNA, the CDR3 is TGCGCCAGCAGCCTAGATGGGACAGCAGGGGCATACAGTAATGAAAAACTGTTTTTT. The entire variable domain, with the rest obtained from reference TRBV5-1 and TRBJ1-4, is as follows: KAGVTQTPRYLIKTRGQQVTLSCSPISGHRSVSWYQQTPGQGLQFLFEYFSETQRNKGNFPGRFSGRQFSNSRSEMNVSTLELGDSALYLCASSLDGTAGAYSNEKLFFGSGTQLSVL.

This clone showed up just once. The chain links TRBV3-1 (or the pseudogene TRBV3-2) to TRBJ2-5, with 7 nucleotides matching TRBD2. The V and J ends lost 0 bases and 4 bases, in that order; junction bases with no gene match: 8. Germline values: CDR1 LGHDT, CDR2 YNNKEL (reference sequence). The CDR3 totals 16 residues. This chain's CDR3 is CASSQDTGGAGETQYF. The CDR3 DNA reads TGTGCCAGCAGCCAAGATACGGGGGGTGCGGGAGAGACCCAGTACTTC.

The chain carries TRBV19 and TRBJ1-1; D not resolved. Trimming shortened V by 3 bases and J by 6 bases, and 20 bases separated the two germline ends. The CDR3 is 16 amino acids. Germline V gene lookup returns CDR1 LNHDA and CDR2 SQIVND (reference sequence). The CDR3 loop is CASSIFSLYSGSEAFF. DNA of the CDR3: TGTGCCAGTAGTATTTTTTCTCTCTATTCGGGGTCTGAAGCTTTCTTT.

The chain carries TRBV7-8 and TRBJ1-2; 9 nucleotides match TRBD1. Trimming took 5 bases from V and 4 from J; bases not matched to a gene: 8. This CDR3 is 15 amino acids long. Looked up from germline, CDR1 is SGHVS and CDR2 is FQNEAQ. CDR3 sequence: CASSVGQGTFYGYTF. As DNA, the CDR3 is TGTGCCAGCAGCGTCGGACAGGGGACATTCTATGGCTACACCTTC.

The chain employs TRBV5-4 and TRBJ1-1; TRBD1 might be the D (6 bases). This CDR3 has 14 amino acids. V lost 2 bases and J lost 1, with 9 bases in between. CDR1 and CDR2 (germline): SGHNT, YYREEE (reference sequence). In DNA form, the CDR3 reads TGTGCCAGCAGCTTCAAGGACAGGAACACTGAAGCTTTCTTT. It codes for CASSFKDRNTEAFF.

This sequence joins TRBV12-3 or TRBV12-4 and TRBJ2-7; maybe TRBD2 (5 bases). CDR3 length: 11 residues. Trimming stripped 8 bases from V and 7 bases from J, with 12 bases between. In nucleotides, the CDR3 is TGTGCCAGCTCTCGGGGTCGGGAGCAGTACTTC. Encoded protein: CASSRGREQYF.

This sequence joins TRBV19 and TRBJ1-5, with no clear D. Germline V gives CDR1 LNHDA, CDR2 SQIVND (reference sequence). The CDR3 has 15 amino acids. Trimming removed 8 bases from V and 6 bases from J, with 20 bases in between. DNA for the CDR3: TGTGCCAGTTCAGTAAGCCCCCGGGGATCTCAGCCCCAGCATTTT. Encoded protein: CASSVSPRGSQPQHF.

The gene calls are TRBV7-2 and TRBJ2-5, with a possible D match to TRBD2 (6 bases). The CDR3 is 16 residues long. CDR1 and CDR2 from the germline V gene are SGHTA and FQGNSA. V was shortened by 3 bases and J by 1 base, with 15 bases between the two germline ends. The CDR3 DNA reads as TGTGCCAGCAGCTTCGGGGCGGGCGGGGCCCAAGAGACCCAGTACTTC. Amino acid sequence: CASSFGAGGAQETQYF.

The genes are TRBV7-9 and TRBJ2-5, with TRBD2 identical over 13 bases. The CDR3 consists of 16 residues. Germline lookup yields CDR1 SEHNR and CDR2 FQNEAQ (reference sequence). After removal of 3 bases from V and 7 bases from J, the junction contained 8 bases not matched to a gene. CDR3: CASSLGTSGASRTQYF. The CDR3 DNA is TGTGCCAGCAGCTTGGGGACTAGCGGGGCCTCCCGGACCCAGTACTTC.

The chain uses TRBV10-3 and TRBJ1-2; no clear D. V gave up 2 bases and J gave up 4 bases, with 11 bases separating them. The CDR3 consists of 14 residues. CDR1 is ENHRY, CDR2 SYGVKD, per germline. CDR3 coding DNA: TGTGCCATCAGTGAGAGTGCTACTGCCTATGGCTACACCTTC. Amino acid sequence: CAISESATAYGYTF.

The table lists this clone with a count of one. The rearrangement links TRBV6-5 to TRBJ1-4; possible D gene TRBD1, 5 bases. The CDR3 totals 14 residues. Between the trimmed V and J ends, which lost 6 bases and 7 bases, there was a span of 15 bases. Germline V lookup: CDR1 MNHEY, CDR2 SVGAGI. For the CDR3, the DNA is TGTGCCAGCAGCCGCCGGAGGGGTGGTGAAAAACTGTTTTTT. Amino acids: CASSRRRGGEKLFF.